The 11 T cell receptor beta chains below were found in one sample sequenced in a study of graft-versus-host responses after intestinal transplantation. Sequencing used immunoSEQ multiplex PCR; TCRdb keeps in-frame clones, though not all of them. The sample has 45,000 to 55,000 clones, 85% to 95% seen once; the top ten hold over 4.5%. This sample comprised PBMCs, obtained around 820 days after a first intestinal transplant, on the day of a second. The receptors were sampled from a human patient who received an intestinal transplant, so some T cells may come from the graft donor.

The chain carries TRBV30 and TRBJ2-7; D uncertain. Germline CDR1 is GTSNPN and CDR2 is SVGIG (reference sequence). The CDR3 length is 11 residues. With 1 base removed from V and 8 bases from J, the gap between germline ends came to 9 bases. CDR3 bases: TGTGCCTGGAGTGACGGCGTCCAGCAGTACTTC. Residues: CAWSDGVQQYF.

V is TRBV18 and J is TRBJ2-7, with D possibly being TRBD2 (5 bases). V was clipped by 0 bases and J by 4 bases, with 16 bases between them. The CDR3 extends over 16 amino acids. Per germline, CDR1 KGHSH and CDR2 LQKENI. The CDR3 sequence is CASSPPFAGPGYEQYF. The CDR3 coding sequence is TGTGCCAGCTCACCACCGTTCGCCGGCCCGGGGTACGAGCAGTACTTC.

This clone was counted a single time. The CDR3 loop reads CASTSRGLAGLPSYNEQFF. The CDR3 coding sequence is TGTGCCAGCACCTCGAGGGGACTAGCGGGTCTTCCTTCCTACAATGAGCAGTTCTTC. The chain employs TRBV12-1 and TRBJ2-1; the D call of TRBD2 is as the table states it, not checked on the DNA. TRBV12-1 is shown as a pseudogene. The CDR3 runs to 19 residues.

This chain links TRBV27 with TRBJ1-1; 7 positions agree with TRBD1. V shed 5 bases and J 1 base; nucleotides not matched to a gene: 16. CDR1 and CDR2 from the germline V gene are MNHEY and SMNVEV (reference sequence). This CDR3 is 18 amino acids long. The CDR3 coding sequence is TGTGCCAGCAGTAGTGGGCCCAGGCTACCAGGGGGGAACACTGAAGCTTTCTTT. Protein product: CASSSGPRLPGGNTEAFF.

The chain has TRBV5-1 and TRBJ1-4; 7 bases line up with TRBD1. V was clipped by 1 base and J by 3 bases; unmatched bases: 6. This CDR3 region has 16 residues. In germline, CDR1 is SGHRS, CDR2 YFSETQ. The CDR3 is CASSLLDRRPNEKLFF. CDR3 in DNA: TGCGCCAGCAGCTTGCTGGACAGGAGACCTAATGAAAAACTGTTTTTT.

The rearrangement joins TRBV9 to TRBJ1-2; 9 bases fit TRBD1. V was pared by 0 bases and J by 1 base, with 4 bases of the junction left unmatched. Germline V CDR1 and CDR2: SGDLS, YYNGEE. The length of the CDR3 is 16 residues. The CDR3 loop is CASSVEGQGFNYGYTF. CDR3 nucleotides: TGTGCCAGCAGCGTAGAGGGACAGGGATTTAACTATGGCTACACCTTC.

The chain has TRBV9 and TRBJ2-3; D perhaps matches TRBD2 (5 bases). The CDR3 is made up of 15 amino acids. CDR1 and CDR2 (germline): SGDLS, YYNGEE. V lost 3 bases and J lost 5, with 16 bases in between. In nucleotides, the CDR3 is TGTGCCAGCAGCGCCGGGGTCCAGCGAGGAGATACGCAGTATTTT. This sequence encodes CASSAGVQRGDTQYF.

V is TRBV6-1 and J is TRBJ2-3; D unclear. Germline loops: CDR1 MNHNS, CDR2 SASEGT. Trimming cost V 3 bases and J 0 bases, with 1 base left between them. The CDR3 has 12 amino acids. The DNA of the CDR3 is TGTGCCAGCAGTGACAGCACAGATACGCAGTATTTT. Protein: CASSDSTDTQYF.

The table lists this clone with a count of one. The V gene is TRBV28, the J gene TRBJ2-5, with D possibly TRBD1 on 6 matching bases. This CDR3 spans 15 amino acids. From germline, CDR1 is MDHEN and CDR2 SYDVKM. With 5 bases removed from V and 2 bases from J, the gap between germline ends came to 15 bases. The CDR3 DNA follows: TGTGCCAGCAGTCCGAGAATGGACAGTCAAGAGACCCAGTACTTC. This codes for CASSPRMDSQETQYF.

The chain joins TRBV2 to TRBJ2-2; no firm D call. The CDR3 has 15 residues. The V gene lost 3 bases and the J gene lost 4 bases, with 12 bases spanning the gap. Per germline, CDR1 SNHLY and CDR2 FYNNEI. CDR3 protein: CASSDQRKLTGELFF. CDR3 DNA sequence: TGTGCCAGCAGTGACCAGCGAAAGCTCACCGGGGAGCTGTTTTTT.

V and J are TRBV2 and TRBJ1-5, with D hard to call. The CDR3 spans 15 residues. Trimming shortened V by 4 bases and J by 0 bases, and 10 bases separated the two germline ends. Germline V gene lookup returns CDR1 SNHLY and CDR2 FYNNEI. The CDR3 loop reads CASSAGRYSNQPQHF. The CDR3 DNA follows: TGTGCCAGCAGTGCAGGACGTTATAGCAATCAGCCCCAGCATTTT.